Listed here are 16 T cell receptor beta chains from one sample, sequenced in a study of blood T cell repertoires in COVID-19. Using immunoSEQ multiplex PCR, the repertoire was profiled, and TCRdb retains in-frame clones only, with some absent. The table lists around 310,000 clones, more than 75% of them singletons. The sequenced material came from peripheral blood. The receptors were sampled from a woman aged 45-59 years with active or convalescent COVID-19.

This chain connects TRBV28 to TRBJ1-2; TRBD1 aligns across 7 bases. Germline CDR1 reads MDHEN; CDR2 reads SYDVKM. CDR3 length: 13 residues. V lost 7 bases, J lost 10 bases, and 12 bases stayed unmatched. CDR3 DNA: TGTGCCAGCATAGGGGACAGTTTCCATGCCTACACCTTC. It yields the protein CASIGDSFHAYTF.

V is TRBV11-2 and J is TRBJ1-4, with D uncertain. The CDR3 runs 15 residues. CDR1 is SGHAT, CDR2 FQNNGV, per germline. V gave up 5 bases and J gave up 0 bases, with 10 bases separating them. The CDR3 loop reads CASSPSSATNEKLFF. The CDR3 nucleotides are TGTGCCAGCAGCCCCTCTTCGGCAACTAATGAAAAACTGTTTTTT.

The J gene is TRBJ2-1, the V gene TRBV5-1; 7 bases align to TRBD2. CDR3 length: 15 residues. Trimming at V came to 0 bases and at J to 7 bases, leaving 7 bases not matched to a gene. CDR1 and CDR2 (germline): SGHRS, YFSETQ. This chain's CDR3 is CASSLAGLGLNEQFF. CDR3 nucleotides: TGCGCCAGCAGCTTGGCCGGACTAGGCTTGAATGAGCAGTTCTTC.

The CDR3 protein is CASSSQGVGGYTF. The CDR3 DNA reads as TGCGCCAGCAGTTCACAGGGGGTCGGTGGCTACACCTTC. V usage is TRBV5-1 and J usage is TRBJ1-2; 8 positions match TRBD1. With V trimmed by 5 bases and J by 7 bases, 7 bases remained unmatched. This CDR3 region has 13 residues. Looked up from germline, CDR1 is SGHRS and CDR2 is YFSETQ.

V is TRBV13 and J is TRBJ1-1; 9 bases match TRBD1. Germline V CDR1 and CDR2: PRHDT, FYEKMQ (reference sequence). CDR3 length: 15 amino acids. V lost 5 bases to trimming and J lost 1 base; unmatched junction nucleotides: 5. The CDR3 DNA reads as TGTGCCAGCAGCCACCGGGGACAGGGGAACACTGAAGCTTTCTTT. Translated: CASSHRGQGNTEAFF.

The genes are TRBV9 and TRBJ2-7; 8 bases map to TRBD1. The CDR3 sequence is 15 residues long. With 2 bases clipped from V and 2 bases from J, the junction kept 6 bases outside the gene matches. CDR1 and CDR2 (germline): SGDLS, YYNGEE. The CDR3 region has the DNA TGTGCCAGCAGCGTGGGACAGGTACCTCCCTACGAGCAGTACTTC. Translating gives CASSVGQVPPYEQYF. Full variable domain (rest looked up from reference TRBV9 and TRBJ2-7): DSGVTQTPKHLITATGQRVTLRCSPRSGDLSVYWYQQSLDQGLQFLIQYYNGEERAKGNILERFSAQQFPDLHSELNLSSLELGDSALYFCASSVGQVPPYEQYFGPGTRLTVT.

This chain links TRBV5-6 with TRBJ1-6, with D tentatively TRBD1 (6 bases). Germline V gives CDR1 SGHDT, CDR2 YYEEEE. Trimming took off 5 bases at V and 1 base at J, with 7 bases between the two ends. This CDR3 is built from 14 residues. The CDR3 nucleotides read TGTGCCAGCAGAACAGGGTCCTATAATTCACCCCTCCACTTT. Encoded protein: CASRTGSYNSPLHF. Full variable domain (rest looked up from reference TRBV5-6 and TRBJ1-6): DAGVTQSPTHLIKTRGQQVTLRCSPKSGHDTVSWYQQALGQGPQFIFQYYEEEERQRGNFPDRFSGHQFPNYSSELNVNALLLGDSALYLCASRTGSYNSPLHFGNGTRLTVT.

The genes are TRBV12-3 or TRBV12-4 and TRBJ1-2; possible D gene TRBD1, 6 bases. Trimming took off 7 bases at V and 3 bases at J, with 12 bases between the two ends. CDR3 length: 13 amino acids. CDR3 DNA sequence: TGTGCCAGCAACCGACAGGAACACTATGGCTACACCTTC. It encodes CASNRQEHYGYTF.

The chain couples TRBV5-1 to TRBJ1-2, with 7 bases identical to TRBD1. Germline lookup yields CDR1 SGHRS and CDR2 YFSETQ. CDR3 length equals 15 residues. The junction had 7 bases not matched to a gene; V was cut back by 5 bases and J by 0 bases. CDR3 in DNA: TGCGCCAGCAGGCGTGAGGGGACAGCTAACTATGGCTACACCTTC. This gives the protein CASRREGTANYGYTF.

V usage is TRBV2 and J usage is TRBJ2-2; 7 nucleotides match TRBD1. The V segment lost 6 bases and the J segment 8 bases; nucleotides outside the gene matches: 6. The CDR3 consists of 13 residues. Looked up from germline, CDR1 is SNHLY and CDR2 is FYNNEI. Here the CDR3 reads CASRQGMIGELFF. For the CDR3, the DNA is TGTGCCAGCAGACAGGGGATGATAGGGGAGCTGTTTTTT.

Regarding this clone: At the DNA level, this CDR3 is encoded by other sequences in the same sample as well. The chain is built from TRBV27 and TRBJ1-1; TRBD1 is a possible D gene (6 bases). Trimming left V 3 bases short and J 5 bases short, with 10 bases between. CDR3 length equals 13 residues. Germline CDR1 MNHEY, CDR2 SMNVEV (reference sequence). CDR3: CASSFRGGTEAFF. For the CDR3, the DNA is TGTGCCAGCAGTTTCAGGGGTGGAACTGAAGCTTTCTTT.

The rearrangement uses TRBV7-9 and TRBJ1-3; no definite D call. Trimming removed 4 bases from V and 1 base from J, with 8 bases in between. This CDR3 has 14 amino acids. CDR1 SEHNR and CDR2 FQNEAQ come from the germline V gene (reference sequence). CDR3 protein: CASSSTESGNTIYF. The DNA of the CDR3 is TGTGCCAGCAGCTCAACTGAGTCTGGAAACACCATATATTTT.

The V call is TRBV5-1, the J call TRBJ2-3; 11 nucleotides match TRBD2. This CDR3 comprises 17 residues. The V gene end was trimmed by 3 bases and the J gene end by 1 base; junction bases not matched to a gene: 7. Germline V CDR1 and CDR2: SGHRS, YFSETQ. The CDR3 bases are TGCGCCAGCAGCTCAAACCTAGCGGGGGGCCGCACAGATACGCAGTATTTT. Translation: CASSSNLAGGRTDTQYF.

The chain employs TRBV4-1 and TRBJ2-7; 13 bases fit TRBD2. The V gene end was trimmed by 0 bases and the J gene end by 1 base; junction bases not matched to a gene: 12. Germline-derived CDR1 and CDR2 are MGHRA and YSYEKL. This CDR3 comprises 20 residues. The chain's CDR3 is CASSQEVGLAGRKGSYEQYF. Written as DNA, the CDR3 is TGCGCCAGCAGCCAAGAGGTGGGACTAGCGGGAAGGAAGGGATCCTACGAGCAGTACTTC.

The CDR3 protein is CASSPYGGLAGDGPRTSTDTQYF. In DNA, the CDR3 is TGTGCCAGCAGTCCCTACGGTGGACTAGCGGGAGACGGCCCGAGAACTAGCACAGATACGCAGTATTTT. The rearrangement links TRBV27 to TRBJ2-3; TRBD2 matches at 13 bases. The CDR3 has 23 residues. The J segment lost 0 bases and the V segment lost 5 bases, leaving 23 bases of the junction unmatched. Germline V gene data show CDR1 as MNHEY and CDR2 as SMNVEV (reference sequence).

The J gene is TRBJ2-7, the V gene TRBV7-9, with 7 bases matching TRBD1. Germline-derived CDR1 and CDR2 are SEHNR and FQNEAQ (reference sequence). Losses at the gene ends were 3 bases for V and 1 base for J; bases not matched to a gene: 15. The CDR3 spans 18 residues. The CDR3 DNA sequence: TGTGCCAGCAGCTTGACCCCGGTCCTTCCGGGACAGTCCTACGAGCAGTACTTC. Amino acids: CASSLTPVLPGQSYEQYF.